These T cell receptor beta chains were read from a single sample in a study of T cells after posttransplantation cyclophosphamide. TCRdb's table, derived via immunoSEQ multiplex PCR, lists solely in-frame clones and lacks some. The table lists 10,000 to 15,000 clones, with no singletons. What was sequenced was PBMCs. The source is a woman in her 40s in good health, CMV-negative, and a related stem cell transplant donor. Each CDR3 is given with its conserved first and last residue. The order of the fields is V gene, D gene, J gene, clone size, CDR3 length, CDR3 DNA, CDR3 protein. A D gene is named only where the DNA matches it firmly. Only some rows state a clone size, as once, few, many or a class for expanded clones.

v_call: TRBV9; d_call: TRBD1; j_call: TRBJ1-2; clone_size: few; cdr3_length: 13; cdr3_nt: TGTGCCAGCAGCGCGACAGGGAACTATGGCTACACCTTC; cdr3_aa: CASSATGNYGYTF
v_call: TRBV28; d_call: TRBD2; j_call: TRBJ2-1; clone_size: many; cdr3_length: 18; cdr3_nt: TGTGCCAGCTCTGGGAGTAGCGGGAGTATCACAACCTACAATGAGCAGTTCTTC; cdr3_aa: CASSGSSGSITTYNEQFF
v_call: TRBV7-3; d_call: .; j_call: TRBJ1-6; clone_size: .; cdr3_length: 13; cdr3_nt: TGTGCCAGCAGCTTTAGCGTCAATTCACCCCTCCACTTT; cdr3_aa: CASSFSVNSPLHF
v_call: TRBV7-8; d_call: .; j_call: TRBJ2-3; clone_size: many; cdr3_length: 13; cdr3_nt: TGTGCCAGCAGCCCAACAACCACAGATACGCAGTATTTT; cdr3_aa: CASSPTTTDTQYF
v_call: TRBV27; d_call: .; j_call: TRBJ2-7; clone_size: many; cdr3_length: 14; cdr3_nt: TGTGCCAGCAGTTTAAAGATACAGGGCTACGAGCAGTACTTC; cdr3_aa: CASSLKIQGYEQYF
v_call: TRBV6-6; d_call: TRBD1; j_call: TRBJ1-5; clone_size: many; cdr3_length: 14; cdr3_nt: TGTGCCAGCAGTACAAACAGGGGCGATCAGCCCCAGCATTTT; cdr3_aa: CASSTNRGDQPQHF
v_call: TRBV11-2; d_call: .; j_call: TRBJ1-4; clone_size: many; cdr3_length: 16; cdr3_nt: TGTGCCAGCAGCTTAGGGGTGGTGGCAGGGTTGGAAAAACTGTTTTTT; cdr3_aa: CASSLGVVAGLEKLFF
v_call: TRBV30; d_call: .; j_call: TRBJ1-2; clone_size: .; cdr3_length: 13; cdr3_nt: TGTGCCTGGAGTGTACAGGAAGGGGCTGGCTACACCTTC; cdr3_aa: CAWSVQEGAGYTF
v_call: TRBV7-9; d_call: .; j_call: TRBJ2-5; clone_size: many; cdr3_length: 14; cdr3_nt: TGTGCCAGCAGATCCCAGGGGCAGGTAGAGACCCAGTACTTC; cdr3_aa: CASRSQGQVETQYF
v_call: TRBV4-2; d_call: .; j_call: TRBJ1-1; clone_size: many; cdr3_length: 15; cdr3_nt: TGTGCCAGCAGCCAAGTAGGGTTTAAGAACACTGAAGCTTTCTTT; cdr3_aa: CASSQVGFKNTEAFF
v_call: TRBV6-1; d_call: .; j_call: TRBJ2-3; clone_size: many; cdr3_length: 13; cdr3_nt: TGTGCCAGCACGCCGGGGATGAGAGATACGCAGTATTTT; cdr3_aa: CASTPGMRDTQYF
v_call: TRBV19; d_call: .; j_call: TRBJ2-1; clone_size: many; cdr3_length: 16; cdr3_nt: TGTGCCAGTAGTATCCAAGGCGGGTGGTCCTACAATGAGCAGTTCTTC; cdr3_aa: CASSIQGGWSYNEQFF
v_call: TRBV5-5; d_call: .; j_call: TRBJ1-1; clone_size: many; cdr3_length: 13; cdr3_nt: TGTGCCAGCAGCATAGACAGGAACACTGAAGCTTTCTTT; cdr3_aa: CASSIDRNTEAFF
v_call: TRBV15; d_call: .; j_call: TRBJ2-2; clone_size: many; cdr3_length: 17; cdr3_nt: TGTGCCACCAGCAGAGCCCAGACAGTATCTCTGGCCGGGGAGCTGTTTTTT; cdr3_aa: CATSRAQTVSLAGELFF
v_call: TRBV28; d_call: .; j_call: TRBJ1-1; clone_size: many; cdr3_length: 14; cdr3_nt: TGTGCCAGCAGTTATAGACAGGCGGACACTGAAGCTTTCTTT; cdr3_aa: CASSYRQADTEAFF
v_call: TRBV5-1; d_call: .; j_call: TRBJ1-3; clone_size: many; cdr3_length: 13; cdr3_nt: TGCGCCAGCAGCTTACAGGGATTAGACACCATATATTTT; cdr3_aa: CASSLQGLDTIYF
v_call: TRBV6-5; d_call: TRBD1; j_call: TRBJ1-1; clone_size: many; cdr3_length: 15; cdr3_nt: TGTGCCAGCAGTTACTCGGGACAGCCGAACACTGAAGCTTTCTTT; cdr3_aa: CASSYSGQPNTEAFF
v_call: TRBV24-1; d_call: TRBD1; j_call: TRBJ2-3; clone_size: many; cdr3_length: 16; cdr3_nt: TGTGCCACCAGTGACCCGCCGGGACAGAGCACAGATACGCAGTATTTT; cdr3_aa: CATSDPPGQSTDTQYF
v_call: TRBV2; d_call: TRBD1; j_call: TRBJ1-5; clone_size: many; cdr3_length: 14; cdr3_nt: TGTGCCAGCAGTGAAGACAGGGGGAATCAGCCCCAGCATTTT; cdr3_aa: CASSEDRGNQPQHF
v_call: TRBV4-1; d_call: .; j_call: TRBJ1-2; clone_size: many; cdr3_length: 14; cdr3_nt: TGCGCCAGCAGCCAAGACGGCGACTTCTATGGCTACACCTTC; cdr3_aa: CASSQDGDFYGYTF
v_call: TRBV19; d_call: TRBD1; j_call: TRBJ1-2; clone_size: many; cdr3_length: 14; cdr3_nt: TGTGCCAGTAGGGACGGGACAGGGCGACATGGCTACACCTTC; cdr3_aa: CASRDGTGRHGYTF
v_call: TRBV10-3; d_call: .; j_call: TRBJ1-4; clone_size: many; cdr3_length: 13; cdr3_nt: TGTGCCATCAGTGACGAGGGTTTCGAAAAACTGTTTTTT; cdr3_aa: CAISDEGFEKLFF
v_call: TRBV9; d_call: TRBD1; j_call: TRBJ2-7; clone_size: many; cdr3_length: 16; cdr3_nt: TGTGCCAGCAGCGGAGACGACAGGGGAAGGGGCTACGAGCAGTACTTC; cdr3_aa: CASSGDDRGRGYEQYF
v_call: TRBV6-4; d_call: TRBD2; j_call: TRBJ2-3; clone_size: medium-sized; cdr3_length: 15; cdr3_nt: TGTGCCAGCAGTCATTCTAGCGGGGGGGCAGATACGCAGTATTTT; cdr3_aa: CASSHSSGGADTQYF
v_call: TRBV6-5; d_call: .; j_call: TRBJ1-1; clone_size: many; cdr3_length: 13; cdr3_nt: TGTGCCAGCAGGCGGGCCGAGAACACTGAAGCTTTCTTT; cdr3_aa: CASRRAENTEAFF